The sequence of this T cell receptor (beta chain) was determined in a study of cytomegalovirus exposure and HLA in healthy donors. The germline gives CDR1 SEHNR, CDR2 FQNEAQ (reference sequence). Trimming removed 2 bases from V and 2 bases from J, with 6 bases in between. The CDR3 runs 13 residues. Overall study findings and caveats: Earlier results showed most TCR beta V segments being productive about 87% or about 30% of the time.

About this clone itself: Antigen specificity is unknown.

Use of 60 Vbeta and 13 Jbeta primers characterized the PCR. Using immunoSEQ multiplex PCR, the repertoire was profiled, and TCRdb retains in-frame clones only, with some absent. The table shows approximately 150,000 clones, with about 75% occurring only once. Sequenced material: PBMCs. V and J are TRBV7-9 and TRBJ2-5; D ambiguous. This receptor was obtained from a male donor in good health and CMV-seronegative. CDR3 sequence reads: CASSLIPQETQYF. CDR3 sequence (DNA): TGTGCCAGCAGCTTAATCCCACAAGAGACCCAGTACTTC.